This TCR beta chain emerged from a study of CXCR3-negative and CXCR3-positive naive CD8 T cells (dated by TCRdb to about 2019). In terms of the full investigation: In total, roughly 140 million TRB reads were obtained, corresponding to roughly 1.5 +/- 0.3 million reads per library. The diversity and physicochemical repertoire analyses included some 11 donors pooled from two independent experiments. The TRBV-TRBJ cluster analysis covered naive subsets from roughly five donors and memory cells from 3 donors.

What the work shows at the level of the full study, not this receptor alone: Within the same donor, TRBV-TRBJ usage looked similar between naive CXCR3-negative and CXCR3-positive cells, but memory cells had distinct patterns. Freshly isolated PBMCs were used for most assays because CXCR3 expression partially decreased after cryopreservation. Because surface CD5, which is linked to self-reactivity in mice, was comparable between the naive subsets, TCR interaction strength was also inferred from TRB CDR3 physicochemical properties. Compared with CXCR3-negative naive cells, CXCR3-positive naive cells had TRB CDR3s with higher hydrophobicity (lower Kidera factor 4), lower energy, and higher strength and volume indices. Both naive subsets had comparably high repertoire diversity, while memory CD8+ T cells had much lower repertoire diversity.

CDR1 and CDR2 (SGHAT, FQNNGV) derive from the germline V gene. Measured from the cysteine to the phenylalanine, the CDR3 is 14 residues long. The DNA is not on file. Each CD8+ T cell subset was flow-sorted in triplicate, with approximately 300,000 cells per subset placed directly into RLT lysis buffer. To keep memory contaminants out, a stringent definition of naive CD8+ T cells was applied: CD45RO-CCR7+CD27+CD95-. Using standard density gradient centrifugation, peripheral blood mononuclear cells were isolated from buffy coats. Naive CXCR3-negative and CXCR3-positive CD8+ T cells were flow-sorted on a FACSAria III. An RNeasy Mini Kit was used to extract total RNA from the sorted cells. With respect to this clonotype: The antigen this receptor binds is unknown.

Sequencer: NextSeq 550. The Human TCR Profiling Kit (MiLaboratory) was used to make UMI-labeled 5' RACE TRB cDNA libraries. cDNA synthesis used the entire amount of extracted RNA, and PCR amplification then used the entire amount of cDNA produced. Libraries were prepared in parallel using an identical number of PCR cycles. In the paper's pipeline: With a requirement of at least two reads per UMI, MIGEC and MiXCR extracted about 53,000 +/- 9,400 unique UMI-labeled TRB cDNA molecules per library. On average, each library contained approximately 40,000 +/- 10,000 functional in-frame TRB CDR3 nucleotide clonotypes without stop codons. After downsampling to 5000 UMI-labeled TRB molecules per sample, diversity metrics, including normalized Shannon-Wiener and Chao1, were computed in VDJtools. VDJtools was used to calculate clonotype-size-weighted physicochemical properties of the central five CDR3 residues, namely interaction energy, strength, volume and Kidera factor 4. TCRdb reprocessed the reads and assigns one entry to each CDR3 protein sequence, leaving out DNA. These V and J calls derive from TCRdb rather than the authors' analysis. This sample's listing comprises some 120,000 distinct CDR3 sequences. The ten largest clones capture about 0.35% of the sample.

This clonotype was obtained from a human donor in good health. Some clones in this sample may be carry-over from other donors' samples. The chain employs TRBV11-2 and TRBJ2-3. The sequencing input was naive CXCR3+ CD8+ T cells from blood. The sample's cell subset or site, from its label and the paper: CD45RO-CCR7+CD27+CD95- naive CD8+ T cells expressing CXCR3 (TNR3+). The CDR3 region reads CASSLGPRTDTQYF.